This is a list of T cell receptor beta chains from one sample in a study of Ad26.COV2.S vaccination and SARS-CoV-2 variants. Data came from immunoSEQ multiplex PCR; TCRdb stores just in-frame clones and leaves some out. The sample lists over 110,000 clones, 80% to 90% seen once, with 4.5% to 6% in the top ten. The sequencing here drew on peripheral blood, taken after recovery from COVID-19. Receptor source: a human donor who had recovered from COVID-19. Both conserved end residues are part of each CDR3. The D gene is left open where the match is weak. The listing skips clone size in some rows; elsewhere it reads once, few, many or a size class.

NA	TRBJ2-7	NA	TRBV2	TGTGCCAGCAGTGAGAGGCAGGCGGCTATGGTGTACGAGCAGTACTTC	CASSERQAAMVYEQYF
NA	TRBJ2-7	NA	TRBV7-2	TGTGCCAGCAGCCCCCGACTCTCTAGGGGTTACGAGCAGTACTTC	CASSPRLSRGYEQYF
NA	TRBJ2-7	NA	TRBV15	TGTGCCACCAGCAGAGGGTCCTCCATTTACGAGCAGTACTTC	CATSRGSSIYEQYF
NA	TRBJ2-5	NA	TRBV6-5	TGTGCCAGCAGTTATCGGGTCCGGGAGACCCAGTACTTC	CASSYRVRETQYF
once	TRBJ1-2	NA	TRBV2	TGTGCCAGCAGTGACGAGGACCGGGTGAACTATGGCTACACCTTC	CASSDEDRVNYGYTF
NA	TRBJ2-2	NA	TRBV24-1	TGTGCCACCAGCGCGAACACCGGGGAGCTGTTTTTT	CATSANTGELFF
once	TRBJ1-3	NA	TRBV28	TGTGCCAGCAGTATCCATCTAAACACCATATATTTT	CASSIHLNTIYF
NA	TRBJ2-3	NA	TRBV5-1	TGCGCCAGCAGCGTTCCGGATAGCACAGATACGCAGTATTTT	CASSVPDSTDTQYF
NA	TRBJ1-2	TRBD1	TRBV28	TGTGCCAGCAGTTCGGGACAGGGCGATTTCTATGGCTACACCTTC	CASSSGQGDFYGYTF
NA	TRBJ1-4	NA	TRBV7-9	TGTGCCAGCAGCTCCCTTGGGGAGGGGGTTGAAAAACTGTTTTTT	CASSSLGEGVEKLFF
NA	TRBJ2-6	TRBD1	TRBV19	TGTGCCAGTAGTGTTAACAGGGGGCCCGGGGCCAACGTCCTGACTTTC	CASSVNRGPGANVLTF
once	TRBJ2-2	TRBD1	TRBV7-2	TGTGCCAGCAGCCCGGGACAGGGGGGCACCGGGGAGCTGTTTTTT	CASSPGQGGTGELFF
NA	TRBJ2-7	NA	TRBV18	TGTGCCAGCTCACCCACGGAGGGCTACGAGCAGTACTTC	CASSPTEGYEQYF
NA	TRBJ2-5	NA	TRBV28	TGTGCCAGCAGCCGGTCGACTGTTCAAGAGACCCAGTACTTC	CASSRSTVQETQYF
once	TRBJ2-3	TRBD2	TRBV4-3	TGCGCCAGCAGCCAAGATGTAGCGGGGAAGACAGATACGCAGTATTTT	CASSQDVAGKTDTQYF
few	TRBJ2-5	NA	TRBV27	TGTGCCAGCAGTTTACCACTAACCGCGGGGGCGGTGGAGACCCAGTACTTC	CASSLPLTAGAVETQYF
NA	TRBJ1-6	NA	TRBV3-1/TRBV3-2	TGTGCCAGCAGCCATAACCCGAGCTCCTATAATTCACCCCTCCACTTT	CASSHNPSSYNSPLHF
medium-sized	TRBJ1-3	NA	TRBV13	TGTGCCAGCAGCGGAGGTGGGACCTCTGGAAACACCATATATTTT	CASSGGGTSGNTIYF
NA	TRBJ2-3	NA	TRBV10-3	TGTGCCATCAGTGGTGGCACAGATACGCAGTATTTT	CAISGGTDTQYF
NA	TRBJ2-5	NA	TRBV28	TGTGCCAGCACCCCACTCACGGCTCAAGAGACCCAGTACTTC	CASTPLTAQETQYF
NA	TRBJ1-2	NA	TRBV2	TGTGCCAGCAGTGAGACGGGTCTATGGAGCTACACCTTC	CASSETGLWSYTF
few	TRBJ1-3	NA	TRBV6-5	TGTGCCAGCCGGGTACGGAGCTCTGGAAACACCATATATTTT	CASRVRSSGNTIYF
NA	TRBJ2-6	NA	TRBV19	TGTGCCAGTAGTGATACTCCCTCTGGGGCCAACGTCCTGACTTTC	CASSDTPSGANVLTF
NA	TRBJ1-1	NA	TRBV6-5	TGTGCCAGCAGTACCGCCAATGACAGGAGCACTGAAGCTTTCTTT	CASSTANDRSTEAFF
NA	TRBJ1-5	NA	TRBV2	TGTGCCAGCAGTGGTATCTCCCGGAATCAGCCCCAGCATTTT	CASSGISRNQPQHF
NA	TRBJ2-7	NA	TRBV6-5	TGTGCCAGCAGCATAGGACTCCCGAGCTCCTACGAGCAGTACTTC	CASSIGLPSSYEQYF
NA	TRBJ2-3	NA	TRBV7-2	TGTGCCAGCAGCTTAGTAGGTCCGGCTGCAGATACGCAGTATTTT	CASSLVGPAADTQYF
NA	TRBJ2-1	NA	TRBV5-1	TGCGCCAGCCGGGGGGCGGGGGATTACAATGAGCAGTTCTTC	CASRGAGDYNEQFF
NA	TRBJ2-7	NA	TRBV3-1/TRBV3-2	TGTGCCAGCAGCCAAGTTAGGATGGGCGAGCAGTACTTC	CASSQVRMGEQYF
NA	TRBJ1-1	NA	TRBV30	TGTGCCTGGGCCCCATCGGGGGGGCGGCGAGTCACTGAAGCTTTCTTT	CAWAPSGGRRVTEAFF
NA	TRBJ1-5	NA	TRBV2	TGTGCCAGCAGTTACACCAAGTGGAGCAATCAGCCCCAGCATTTT	CASSYTKWSNQPQHF